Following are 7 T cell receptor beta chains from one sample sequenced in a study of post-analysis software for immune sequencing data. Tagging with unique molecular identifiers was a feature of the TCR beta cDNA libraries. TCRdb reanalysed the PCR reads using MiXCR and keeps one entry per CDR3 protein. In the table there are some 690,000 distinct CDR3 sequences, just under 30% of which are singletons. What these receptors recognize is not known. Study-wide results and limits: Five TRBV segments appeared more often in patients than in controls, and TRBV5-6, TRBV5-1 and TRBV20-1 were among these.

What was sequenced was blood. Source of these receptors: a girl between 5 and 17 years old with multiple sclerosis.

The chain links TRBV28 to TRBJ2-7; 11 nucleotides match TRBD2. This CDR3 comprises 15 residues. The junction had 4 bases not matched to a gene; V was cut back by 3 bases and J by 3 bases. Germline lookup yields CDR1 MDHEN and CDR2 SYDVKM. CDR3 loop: CASSLSGLAGYEQYF. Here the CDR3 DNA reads TGTGCCAGCAGTTTGAGCGGACTAGCGGGCTACGAGCAGTACTTC.

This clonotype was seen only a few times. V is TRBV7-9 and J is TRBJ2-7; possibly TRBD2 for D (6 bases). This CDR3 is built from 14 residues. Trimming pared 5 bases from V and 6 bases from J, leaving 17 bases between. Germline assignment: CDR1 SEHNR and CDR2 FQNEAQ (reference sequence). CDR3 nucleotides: TGTGCCAGCAGCCCGGAGGGCCGACGGGGCGAGCAGTACTTC. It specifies CASSPEGRRGEQYF.

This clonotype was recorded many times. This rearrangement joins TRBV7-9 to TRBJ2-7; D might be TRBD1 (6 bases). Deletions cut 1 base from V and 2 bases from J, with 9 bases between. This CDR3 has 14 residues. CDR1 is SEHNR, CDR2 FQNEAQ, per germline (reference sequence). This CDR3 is CASSLEGGPYEQYF. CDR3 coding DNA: TGTGCCAGCAGCTTAGAAGGGGGACCCTACGAGCAGTACTTC.

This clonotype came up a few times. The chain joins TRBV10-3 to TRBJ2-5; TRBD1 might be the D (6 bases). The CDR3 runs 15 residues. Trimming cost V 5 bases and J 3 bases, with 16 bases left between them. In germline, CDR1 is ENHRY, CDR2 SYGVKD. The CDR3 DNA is TGTGCCATCAGTCGGACAGACGGACCCAAAGAGACCCAGTACTTC. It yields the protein CAISRTDGPKETQYF.

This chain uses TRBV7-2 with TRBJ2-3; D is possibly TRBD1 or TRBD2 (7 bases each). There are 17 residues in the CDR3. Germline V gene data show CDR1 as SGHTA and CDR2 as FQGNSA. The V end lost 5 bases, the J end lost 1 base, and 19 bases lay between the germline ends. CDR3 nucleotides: TGTGCCAGCAGCCAGGGGGAGGGGGGGGGCCGCACAGATACGCAGTATTTT. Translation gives CASSQGEGGGRTDTQYF.

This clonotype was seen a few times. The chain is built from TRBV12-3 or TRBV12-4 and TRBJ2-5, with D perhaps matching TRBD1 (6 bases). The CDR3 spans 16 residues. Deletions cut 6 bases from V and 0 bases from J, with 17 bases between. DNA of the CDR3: TGTGCCAGCAGCCCAGTCGGACAGAAGTACCAAGAGACCCAGTACTTC. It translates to CASSPVGQKYQETQYF.

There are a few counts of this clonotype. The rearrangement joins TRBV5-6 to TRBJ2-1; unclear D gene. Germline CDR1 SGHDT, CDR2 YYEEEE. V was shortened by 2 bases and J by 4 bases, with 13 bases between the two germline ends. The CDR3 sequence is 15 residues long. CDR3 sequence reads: CASSFGLLGYNEQFF. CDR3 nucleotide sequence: TGTGCCAGCAGCTTTGGGCTTTTGGGGTACAATGAGCAGTTCTTC.